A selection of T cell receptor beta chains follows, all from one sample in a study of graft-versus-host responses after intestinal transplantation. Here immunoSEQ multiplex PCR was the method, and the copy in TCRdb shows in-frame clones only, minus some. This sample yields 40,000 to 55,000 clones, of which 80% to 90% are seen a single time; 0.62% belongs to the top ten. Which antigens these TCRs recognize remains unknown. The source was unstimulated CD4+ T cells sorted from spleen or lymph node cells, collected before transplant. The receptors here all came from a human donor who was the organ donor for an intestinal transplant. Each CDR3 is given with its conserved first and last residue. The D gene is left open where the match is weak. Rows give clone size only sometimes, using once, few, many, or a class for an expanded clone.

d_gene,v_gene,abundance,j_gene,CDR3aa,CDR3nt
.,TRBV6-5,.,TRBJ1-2,CASSYSMPVAAYGYTF,TGTGCCAGCAGTTACTCGATGCCTGTCGCGGCTTATGGCTACACCTTC
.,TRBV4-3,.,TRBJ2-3,CASSQGWAGTDTQYF,TGCGCCAGCAGCCAAGGGTGGGCGGGGACAGATACGCAGTATTTT
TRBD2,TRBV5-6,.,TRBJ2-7,CASSSTITSGVDYEQYF,TGTGCCAGCAGCTCCACAATAACTAGCGGGGTAGACTACGAGCAGTACTTC
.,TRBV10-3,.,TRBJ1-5,CAISVGGMSNQPQHF,TGTGCCATTAGTGTCGGGGGTATGAGCAATCAGCCCCAGCATTTT
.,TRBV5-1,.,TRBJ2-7,CASSLNSYEQYF,TGCGCCAGCAGCTTGAATAGCTACGAGCAGTACTTC
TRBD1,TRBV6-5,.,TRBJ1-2,CASSGQGAISGYTF,TGTGCCAGCAGTGGTCAGGGGGCTATAAGTGGCTACACCTTC
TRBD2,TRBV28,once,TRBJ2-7,CASSLASGSYEQYF,TGTGCCAGCAGTTTGGCTAGCGGGAGCTACGAGCAGTACTTC
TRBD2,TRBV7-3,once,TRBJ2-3,CASSPTATSALNTQYF,TGTGCCAGCAGCCCAACGGCCACTAGCGCTCTTAATACGCAGTATTTT
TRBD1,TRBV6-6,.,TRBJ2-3,CASRTGAHTDTQYF,TGTGCCAGCAGGACAGGGGCACACACAGATACGCAGTATTTT
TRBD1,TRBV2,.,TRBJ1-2,CASSEDLGQNYGYTF,TGTGCCAGCAGTGAAGACCTGGGACAGAACTATGGCTACACCTTC
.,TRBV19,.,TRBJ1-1,CASRRGTTNTEAFF,TGTGCCAGTAGGCGTGGGACTACGAACACTGAAGCTTTCTTT
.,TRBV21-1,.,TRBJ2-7,CASSKAAERQYEQYF,TGTGCCAGCAGCAAAGCTGCGGAGAGGCAATACGAGCAGTACTTC
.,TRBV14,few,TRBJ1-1,CASSPDLSTEAFF,TGTGCCAGCAGTCCGGACTTGAGCACTGAAGCTTTCTTT
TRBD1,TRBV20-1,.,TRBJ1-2,CSARVDRARTF,TGCAGTGCTAGGGTGGACAGGGCCCGGACCTTC
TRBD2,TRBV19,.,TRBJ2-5,CASRLAGATETQYF,TGTGCCAGTAGGTTAGCGGGCGCCACCGAGACCCAGTACTTC
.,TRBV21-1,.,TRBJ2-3,CASSTLLTGFGTDTQYF,TGTGCCAGCAGCACCCTGTTGACAGGGTTTGGCACAGATACGCAGTATTTT
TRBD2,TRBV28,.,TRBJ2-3,CASSLLGLDTDTQYF,TGTGCCAGCAGTTTACTAGGACTAGACACAGATACGCAGTATTTT
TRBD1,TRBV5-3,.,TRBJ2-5,CARSPGQGGETQYF,TGTGCCAGAAGCCCGGGACAGGGTGGAGAGACCCAGTACTTC
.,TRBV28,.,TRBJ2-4,CATEPAHLAKNIQYF,TGTGCCACCGAGCCAGCGCACCTAGCCAAAAACATTCAGTACTTC
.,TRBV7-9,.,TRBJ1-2,CASSLALAGNYGYTF,TGTGCCAGCAGCTTAGCCTTGGCAGGGAACTATGGCTACACCTTC
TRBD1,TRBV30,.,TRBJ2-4,CAWSPALVGDRLKQYF,TGTGCCTGGAGTCCCGCCTTGGTGGGGGACAGGTTAAAACAGTACTTC
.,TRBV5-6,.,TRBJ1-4,CASSLGGYFTGNEKLFF,TGTGCCAGCAGCTTGGGAGGTTATTTTACGGGGAATGAAAAACTGTTTTTT
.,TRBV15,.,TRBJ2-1,CATSKEGATDEQFF,TGTGCCACCAGCAAGGAGGGGGCTACGGATGAGCAGTTCTTC